The sequence of this T cell receptor (beta chain) was determined in a study of T cell changes during pregnancy in multiple sclerosis (dated by TCRdb to 2018 to 2020). Describing the broader study: In women with multiple sclerosis, the researchers looked at how the T cell repertoire shifted as pregnancy progressed.

Remarks on this clone: Its antigen is currently not known. No clone much larger than this one lies a single base away; base qualities are absent.

Including cysteine and phenylalanine, the CDR3 has 16 amino acids. Just CDR3 DNA is preserved here, 48 bases in frame from base 1. From the germline V gene, CDR1 is LGHNA and CDR2 is YNFKEQ. V is shortened by 1 base, J by 0 bases, and the region joining them spans 13 bases. To prepare the library, the immunoSEQ multiplex PCR assay was applied. TCRdb re-hosts the immuneACCESS table, in-frame sequences only. Its copies lack some clones; in the studies checked, an unresolved V gene accounts for under half of them, and the cause for the rest is not known. In all, the sample holds about 67,000 clones, and 92% of those were seen once. Roughly 1.5% of the sample is taken by the ten largest.

The chain employs TRBV4-2 and TRBJ2-7; TRBD1 could be the D gene, as 6 bases match. Specimen: peripheral blood, collected after pregnancy. The receptor's source is a female donor with multiple sclerosis, enrolled in a pregnancy study. The CDR3 loop reads CASSQAVGQDSYEQYF. Here is the DNA: TGTGCCAGCAGCCAAGCCGTGGGACAAGACTCCTACGAGCAGTACTTC.